This record looks at one T cell receptor beta chain sequence and its context. Antigen: not known. The record originates from a study of PD-1 blockade in classical Hodgkin lymphoma. Study-level points and caveats: Differences between repertoires have undefined causes, possibly disease activity or prior therapy.

Clones were read by immunoSEQ multiplex PCR, and TCRdb kept only the in-frame ones, dropping some. This table has nearly 20,000 clones, over 65% appearing once. Time point: cycle 4 day 1 (C4D1), after around six weeks of nivolumab. Each patient relapsed following autologous stem cell transplantation, and prior brentuximab vedotin exposure differed. Using magnetic negative selection, the CD4+ T cells were separated out of thawed PBMCs. The receptor was derived from a human donor with classical Hodgkin lymphoma. The sequencing here drew on CD4+ T cells from blood, taken before the fourth cycle of nivolumab.

DNA of the CDR3: TGCAGCTTTAGTCCGGGACAACCCTACGAGCAGTACTTC. Amino acids: CSFSPGQPYEQYF. The rearrangement joins TRBV29-1 to TRBJ2-7, with a tentative D call TRBD1 (6 bases). CDR1 SQVTM and CDR2 ANQGSEA come from the germline V gene. V lost 8 bases, J lost 2 bases, and 16 bases lay in between. The CDR3 is 13 residues long.